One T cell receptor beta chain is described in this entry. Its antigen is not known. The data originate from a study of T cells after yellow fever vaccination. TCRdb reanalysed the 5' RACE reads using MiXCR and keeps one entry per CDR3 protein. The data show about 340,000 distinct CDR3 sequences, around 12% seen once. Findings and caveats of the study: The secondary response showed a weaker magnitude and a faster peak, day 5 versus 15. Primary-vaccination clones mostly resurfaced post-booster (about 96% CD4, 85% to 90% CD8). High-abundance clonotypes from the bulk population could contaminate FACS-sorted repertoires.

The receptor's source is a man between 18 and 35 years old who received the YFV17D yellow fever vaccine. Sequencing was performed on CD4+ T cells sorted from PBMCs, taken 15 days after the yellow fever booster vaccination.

The CDR3 region has the DNA TGCAGCCCCTACAGGGCCCAAGAGACCCAGTACTTC. It yields the protein CSPYRAQETQYF. The chain carries TRBV20-1 and TRBJ2-5; D might be TRBD1 (6 bases). Germline CDR1 and CDR2: DFQATT and SNEGSKA (reference sequence). The CDR3 contains 12 residues.